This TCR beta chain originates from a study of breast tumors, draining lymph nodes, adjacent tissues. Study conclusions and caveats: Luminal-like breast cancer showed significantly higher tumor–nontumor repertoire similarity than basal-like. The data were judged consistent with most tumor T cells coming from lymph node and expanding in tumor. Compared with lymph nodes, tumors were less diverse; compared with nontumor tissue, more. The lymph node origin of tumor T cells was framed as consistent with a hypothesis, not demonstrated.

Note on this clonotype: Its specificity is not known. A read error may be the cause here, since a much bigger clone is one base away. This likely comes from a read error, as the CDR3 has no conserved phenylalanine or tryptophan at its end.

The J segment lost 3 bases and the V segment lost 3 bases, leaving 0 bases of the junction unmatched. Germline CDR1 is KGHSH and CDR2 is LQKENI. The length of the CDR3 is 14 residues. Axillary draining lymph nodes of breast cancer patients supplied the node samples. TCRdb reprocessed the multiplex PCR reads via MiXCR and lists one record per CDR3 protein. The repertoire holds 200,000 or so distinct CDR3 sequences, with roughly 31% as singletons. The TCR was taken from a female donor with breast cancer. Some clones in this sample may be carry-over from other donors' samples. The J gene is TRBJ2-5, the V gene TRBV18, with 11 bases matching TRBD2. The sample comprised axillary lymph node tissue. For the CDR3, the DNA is TGTGCCAGCTCACCGACTAGCGGGGAAGAGACCCAGTACTGC. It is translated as CASSPTSGEETQYC.